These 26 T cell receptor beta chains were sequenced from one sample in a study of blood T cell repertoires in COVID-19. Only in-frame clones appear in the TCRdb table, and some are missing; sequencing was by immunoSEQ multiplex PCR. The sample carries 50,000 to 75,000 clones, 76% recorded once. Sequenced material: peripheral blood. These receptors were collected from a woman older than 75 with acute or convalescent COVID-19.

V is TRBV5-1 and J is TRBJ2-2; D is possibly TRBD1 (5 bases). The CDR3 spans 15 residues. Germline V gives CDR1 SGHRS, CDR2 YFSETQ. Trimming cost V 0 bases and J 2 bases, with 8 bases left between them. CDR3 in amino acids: CASSLVQGNTGELFF. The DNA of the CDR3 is TGCGCCAGCAGCTTGGTGCAGGGAAACACCGGGGAGCTGTTTTTT.

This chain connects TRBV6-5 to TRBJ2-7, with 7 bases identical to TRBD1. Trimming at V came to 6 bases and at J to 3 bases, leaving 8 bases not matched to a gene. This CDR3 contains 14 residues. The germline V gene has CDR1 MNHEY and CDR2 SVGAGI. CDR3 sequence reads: CASRNPSGGYEQYF. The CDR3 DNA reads TGTGCCAGCAGAAACCCTTCAGGGGGCTACGAGCAGTACTTC.

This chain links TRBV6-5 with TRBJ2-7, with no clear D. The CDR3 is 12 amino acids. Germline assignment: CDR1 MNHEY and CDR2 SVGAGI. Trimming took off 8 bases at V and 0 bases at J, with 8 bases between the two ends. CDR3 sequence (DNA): TGTGCCAGCGCGGCCAGCTCCTACGAGCAGTACTTC. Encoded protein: CASAASSYEQYF.

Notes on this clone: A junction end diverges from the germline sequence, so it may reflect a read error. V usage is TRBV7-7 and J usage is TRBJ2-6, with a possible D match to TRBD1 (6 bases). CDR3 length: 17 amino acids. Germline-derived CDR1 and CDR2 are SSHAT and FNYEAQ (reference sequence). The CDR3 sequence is CASSPGHSLSGANVLTF. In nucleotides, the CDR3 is TGTGCTAGCAGTCCGGGACATTCCCTCTCTGGGGCCAACGTCCTGACTTTC.

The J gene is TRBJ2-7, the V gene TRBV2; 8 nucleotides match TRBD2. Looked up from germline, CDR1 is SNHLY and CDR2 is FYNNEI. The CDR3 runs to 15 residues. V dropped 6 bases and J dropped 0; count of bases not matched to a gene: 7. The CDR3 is CASRVLAVISYEQYF. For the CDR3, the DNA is TGTGCCAGCAGGGTACTAGCGGTTATCTCCTACGAGCAGTACTTC.

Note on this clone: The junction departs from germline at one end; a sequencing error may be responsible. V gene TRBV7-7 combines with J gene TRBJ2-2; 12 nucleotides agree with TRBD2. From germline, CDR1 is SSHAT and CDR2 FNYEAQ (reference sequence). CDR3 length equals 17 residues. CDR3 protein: CASSARSLAGGTGELFF. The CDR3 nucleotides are TGTGCTAGCAGCGCCCGTTCCCTAGCGGGAGGGACCGGGGAGCTGTTTTTT.

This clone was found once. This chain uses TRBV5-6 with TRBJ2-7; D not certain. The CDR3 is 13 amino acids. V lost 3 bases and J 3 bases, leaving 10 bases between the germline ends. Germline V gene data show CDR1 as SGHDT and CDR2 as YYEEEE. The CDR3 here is CASSSYPIYEQYF. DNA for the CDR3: TGTGCCAGCAGCTCTTATCCTATCTACGAGCAGTACTTC.

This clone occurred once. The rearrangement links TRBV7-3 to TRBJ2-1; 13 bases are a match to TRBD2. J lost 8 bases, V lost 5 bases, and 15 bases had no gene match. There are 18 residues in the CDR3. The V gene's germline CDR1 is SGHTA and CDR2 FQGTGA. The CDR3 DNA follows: TGTGCCAGCAGCCCCTCAGCTGGACTAGCGGGAGCCCTCTATGAGCAGTTCTTC. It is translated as CASSPSAGLAGALYEQFF.

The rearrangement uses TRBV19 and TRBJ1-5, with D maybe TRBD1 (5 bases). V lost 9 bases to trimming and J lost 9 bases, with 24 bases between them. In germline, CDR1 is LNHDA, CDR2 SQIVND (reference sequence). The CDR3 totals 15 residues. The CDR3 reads CASSRTAGQMTPQHF. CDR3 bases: TGTGCCAGCAGTCGCACCGCCGGACAAATGACGCCCCAGCATTTT.

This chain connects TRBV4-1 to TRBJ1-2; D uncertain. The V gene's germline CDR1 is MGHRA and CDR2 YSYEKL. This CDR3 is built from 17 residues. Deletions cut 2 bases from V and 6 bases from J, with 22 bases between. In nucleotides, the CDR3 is TGCGCCAGCAGCCAATTGGCGCGAGGGCCTCGTGGTGATGGCTACACCTTC. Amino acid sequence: CASSQLARGPRGDGYTF.

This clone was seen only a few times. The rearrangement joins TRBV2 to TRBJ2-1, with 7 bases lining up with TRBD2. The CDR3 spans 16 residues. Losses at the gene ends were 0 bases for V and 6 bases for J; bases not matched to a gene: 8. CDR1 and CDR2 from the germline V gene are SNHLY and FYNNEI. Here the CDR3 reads CASSEAGYREVNEQFF. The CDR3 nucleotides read TGTGCCAGCAGTGAAGCTGGCTACCGGGAGGTCAATGAGCAGTTCTTC.

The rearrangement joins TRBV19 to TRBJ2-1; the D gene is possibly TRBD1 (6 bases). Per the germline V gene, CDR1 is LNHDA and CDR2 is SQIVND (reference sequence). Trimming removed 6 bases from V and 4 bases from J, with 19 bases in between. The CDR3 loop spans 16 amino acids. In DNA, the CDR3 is TGTGCCAGTAGACCTTACGGGACATCCCTTTACAATGAGCAGTTCTTC. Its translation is CASRPYGTSLYNEQFF. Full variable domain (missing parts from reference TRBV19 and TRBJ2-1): DGGITQSPKYLFRKEGQNVTLSCEQNLNHDAMYWYRQDPGQGLRLIYYSQIVNDFQKGDIAEGYSVSREKKESFPLTVTSAQKNPTAFYLCASRPYGTSLYNEQFFGPGTRLTVL.

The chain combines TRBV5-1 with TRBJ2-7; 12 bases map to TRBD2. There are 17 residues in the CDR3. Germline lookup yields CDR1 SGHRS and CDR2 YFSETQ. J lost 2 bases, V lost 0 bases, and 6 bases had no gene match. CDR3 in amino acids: CASSLAASGRGTYEQYF. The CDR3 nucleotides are TGCGCCAGCAGCTTGGCTGCTAGCGGGAGGGGAACCTACGAGCAGTACTTC. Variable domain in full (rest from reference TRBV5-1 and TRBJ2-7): KAGVTQTPRYLIKTRGQQVTLSCSPISGHRSVSWYQQTPGQGLQFLFEYFSETQRNKGNFPGRFSGRQFSNSRSEMNVSTLELGDSALYLCASSLAASGRGTYEQYFGPGTRLTVT.

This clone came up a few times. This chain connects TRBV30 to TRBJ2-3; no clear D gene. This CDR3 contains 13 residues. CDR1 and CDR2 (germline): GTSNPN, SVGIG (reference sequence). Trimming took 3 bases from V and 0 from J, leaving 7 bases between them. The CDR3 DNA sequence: TGTGCCTGGAGGCAGACTAGCACAGATACGCAGTATTTT. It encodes CAWRQTSTDTQYF.

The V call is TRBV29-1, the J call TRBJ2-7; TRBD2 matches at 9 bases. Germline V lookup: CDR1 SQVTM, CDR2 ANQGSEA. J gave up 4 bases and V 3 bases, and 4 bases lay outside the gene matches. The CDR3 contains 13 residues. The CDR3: CSVDSSGNYEQYF. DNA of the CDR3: TGCAGCGTTGATTCTAGCGGGAATTACGAGCAGTACTTC.

CDR3: CASSLAQGAYGYTF. CDR3 sequence (DNA): TGTGCCAGCAGCTTAGCCCAGGGGGCGTATGGCTACACCTTC. V usage is TRBV7-2 and J usage is TRBJ1-2, with 8 bases identical to TRBD1. Germline trimming cut 0 bases from V and 5 bases from J; bases unmatched to any gene: 2. Per the germline V gene, CDR1 is SGHTA and CDR2 is FQGNSA. This CDR3 has 14 residues.

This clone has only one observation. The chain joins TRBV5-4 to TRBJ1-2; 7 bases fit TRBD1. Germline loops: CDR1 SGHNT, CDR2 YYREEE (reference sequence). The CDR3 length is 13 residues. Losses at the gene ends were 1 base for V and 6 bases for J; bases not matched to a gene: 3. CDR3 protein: CASSLKGADGYTF. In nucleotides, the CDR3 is TGTGCCAGCAGCTTGAAGGGGGCTGATGGCTACACCTTC.

For the CDR3, the DNA is TGTGCCAGCACCCCTTTCGACAGAAACTATGGCTACACCTTC. Protein sequence: CASTPFDRNYGYTF. J is TRBJ1-2 and V is TRBV13; maybe TRBD1 (5 bases). Germline CDR1 and CDR2: PRHDT and FYEKMQ (reference sequence). The CDR3 extends over 14 amino acids. Between the trimmed V and J ends, which lost 7 bases and 2 bases, there was a span of 14 bases.

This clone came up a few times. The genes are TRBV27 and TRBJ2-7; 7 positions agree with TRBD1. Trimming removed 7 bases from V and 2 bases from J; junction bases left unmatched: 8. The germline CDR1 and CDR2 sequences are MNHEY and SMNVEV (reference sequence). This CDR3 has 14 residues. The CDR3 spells CASIRQGVPYEQYF. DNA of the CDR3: TGTGCCAGCATAAGGCAGGGGGTTCCCTACGAGCAGTACTTC.

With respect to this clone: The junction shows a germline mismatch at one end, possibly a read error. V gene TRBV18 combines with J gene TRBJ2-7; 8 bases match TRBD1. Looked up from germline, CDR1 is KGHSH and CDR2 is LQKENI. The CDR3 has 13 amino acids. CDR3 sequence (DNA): TGTGCCAGCTCCCAGGGGGCCTACTACAAGCAGTACTTC. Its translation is CASSQGAYYKQYF.

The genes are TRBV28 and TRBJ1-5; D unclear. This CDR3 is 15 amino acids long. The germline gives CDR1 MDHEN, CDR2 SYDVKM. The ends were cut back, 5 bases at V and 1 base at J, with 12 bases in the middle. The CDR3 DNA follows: TGTGCCAGCAGTCCCCGGAGTTTCAGCAATCAGCCCCAGCATTTT. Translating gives CASSPRSFSNQPQHF.

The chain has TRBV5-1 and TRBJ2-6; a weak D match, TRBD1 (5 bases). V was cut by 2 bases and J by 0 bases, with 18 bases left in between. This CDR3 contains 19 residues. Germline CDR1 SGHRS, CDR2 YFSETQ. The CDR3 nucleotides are TGCGCCAGCAGCTTACCGGACGGCAGGGATCACTCTGGGGCCAACGTCCTGACTTTC. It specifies CASSLPDGRDHSGANVLTF.

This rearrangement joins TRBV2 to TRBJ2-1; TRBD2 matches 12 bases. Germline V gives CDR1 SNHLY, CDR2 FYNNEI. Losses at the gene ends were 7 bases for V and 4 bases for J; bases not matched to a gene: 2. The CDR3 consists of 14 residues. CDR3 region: CASTGLAGYNEQFF. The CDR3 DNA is TGTGCCAGCACCGGACTAGCGGGATACAATGAGCAGTTCTTC.

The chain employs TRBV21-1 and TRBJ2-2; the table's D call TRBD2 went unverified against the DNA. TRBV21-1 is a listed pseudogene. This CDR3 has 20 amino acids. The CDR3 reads CASSSPLLTRAGRDTGELFF. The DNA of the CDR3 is TGTGCCAGCAGCAGCCCCCTCCTGACCCGGGCGGGAAGGGACACCGGGGAGCTGTTTTTT.

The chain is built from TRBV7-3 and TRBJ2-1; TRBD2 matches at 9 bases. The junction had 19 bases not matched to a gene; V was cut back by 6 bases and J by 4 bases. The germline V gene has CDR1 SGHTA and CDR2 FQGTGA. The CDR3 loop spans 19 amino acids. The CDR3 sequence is CASRPGTSSPVSRYNEQFF. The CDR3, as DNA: TGTGCCAGCAGGCCCGGGACTAGCTCCCCAGTTTCCCGTTACAATGAGCAGTTCTTC.

The CDR3 DNA reads TGTGCCAGCAGTAGAGGGACTAGCGTTTCGTACGAGCAGTACTTC. Translation gives CASSRGTSVSYEQYF. V gene TRBV27 combines with J gene TRBJ2-7; TRBD2 agrees at 10 bases. The CDR3 runs to 15 residues. The germline gives CDR1 MNHEY, CDR2 SMNVEV (reference sequence). J was trimmed by 4 bases and V by 5 bases; bases with no gene match: 8.